This is a list of T cell receptor beta chains from one sample in a study of tumor and adjacent non-tumor tissue in lung cancer. TCRdb redid the calling of the multiplex PCR reads with MiXCR, one entry per CDR3 protein. Of around 66,000 distinct CDR3 sequences listed, around four fifths are singletons. Sample: lung tumor tissue. The receptors were sampled from a man between 60 and 75 years old with non-small cell lung cancer. Both conserved end residues are part of each CDR3. D genes are given only for firm matches. Not every row has a clone size; where given, it reads once, few, many or a size class.

clone size	D gene	J gene	V gene	CDR3 protein	CDR3 DNA
medium-sized	TRBD2	TRBJ2-5	TRBV11-1	CASSLPRTRPSQETQYF	TGTGCCAGCAGCCTCCCGAGGACTAGGCCAAGCCAAGAGACCCAGTACTTC
NA	TRBD2	TRBJ2-3	TRBV20-1	CSVETSGATDTQYF	TGCAGTGTAGAGACTAGCGGCGCCACAGATACGCAGTATTTT
NA	NA	TRBJ2-2	TRBV20-1	CSETPADSRTGELFF	TGTAGTGAGACCCCCGCGGACAGTAGGACCGGGGAGTTGTTTTTT
NA	TRBD2	TRBJ2-1	TRBV12-3/TRBV12-4	CTNSFPQRDHNEQLF	TGTACCAACAGTTTCCCTCAGCGGGACCACAATGAGCAGCTCTTC
NA	TRBD1	TRBJ1-2	TRBV20-1	CSVRTGANYGYIF	TGCAGTGTTAGAACAGGGGCTAACTATGGCTACATCTTT
many	TRBD2	TRBJ2-1	TRBV5-1	CASSVAGGPYEQFF	TGCGCCAGCAGCGTAGCGGGAGGGCCCTATGAGCAGTTCTTC
NA	TRBD2	TRBJ2-7	TRBV6-5	CASSYSERGTAERYF	TGTGCCAGCAGTTACTCGGAGCGGGGGACGGCCGAGCGGTACTTC
NA	TRBD2	TRBJ2-3	TRBV28	CASSNPSGLTDTQYF	TGTGCCAGCAGTAACCCTAGCGGTCTCACAGATACGCAGTATTTT
few	NA	TRBJ2-5	TRBV29-1	CSVDMGARETQYF	TGCAGTGTTGATATGGGGGCCCGAGAGACCCAGTACTTC
NA	TRBD2	TRBJ2-3	TRBV11-3	CVSSSGLADSTDTQYF	TGTGTCAGCAGCTCCGGACTAGCAGATAGTACAGATACGCAGTATTTT
NA	NA	TRBJ1-5	TRBV6-2/TRBV6-3	CASSLFGRSNQPQHF	TGTGCCAGCAGTCTATTTGGACGTTCGAATCAGCCCCAGCATTTT
few	NA	TRBJ1-1	TRBV6-4	CASSRNLDTEAFF	TGTGCCAGCAGTCGGAACTTGGACACTGAAGCTTTCTTT
once	TRBD2	TRBJ2-1	TRBV9	CASSETVSSGYNEQLF	TGTGCCAGCAGCGAGACGGTTTCTAGCGGATACAATGAGCAGCTCTTC
once	TRBD2	TRBJ2-1	TRBV30	CAWSPSMASGTEQFF	TGTGCCTGGAGTCCCTCGATGGCTAGCGGTACGGAGCAGTTCTTC
NA	NA	TRBJ1-1	TRBV6-6	CAGSYPGSSEAFF	TGTGCCGGCAGTTACCCGGGCAGCTCTGAAGCTTTCTTT
once	NA	TRBJ1-1	TRBV28	CAGCRRRKNEAFF	TGTGCAGGCTGCCGGCGGAGGAAAAATGAAGCTTTCTTT
NA	NA	TRBJ2-7	TRBV29-1	CSARDGPYEQYF	TGCAGCGCTAGGGACGGGCCATACGAGCAGTACTTC
NA	NA	TRBJ2-6	TRBV5-4	CTSSSRVSSAGANVLSF	TGTACCAGCAGCTCCCGAGTTAGCAGCGCTGGGGCCAACGTCCTGAGTTTC
NA	TRBD2	TRBJ2-3	TRBV20-1	CSADLAGSDTQYF	TGCAGTGCTGATCTAGCGGGATCCGATACGCAGTATTTT
NA	NA	TRBJ2-2	TRBV29-1	CSGRLSDGKLFF	TGCAGCGGGAGATTAAGTGACGGGAAGCTGTTTTTT
NA	NA	TRBJ2-3	TRBV29-1	CSVEDSTDAQYF	TGCAGCGTTGAGGACAGCACAGATGCGCAGTATTTT
NA	NA	TRBJ2-1	TRBV6-1	CASSEAGNRERFF	TGTGCCAGCAGTGAAGCAGGAAACCGCGAGCGGTTCTTC
NA	NA	TRBJ1-2	TRBV29-1	CGVSPQQGHGYTF	TGCGGCGTCTCACCCCAACAGGGACACGGCTACACCTTC
NA	TRBD2	TRBJ2-7	TRBV12-3/TRBV12-4	CTNSPTSGSYEQYF	TGTACCAACAGTCCGACTAGCGGGAGTTACGAGCAGTACTTC
NA	NA	TRBJ2-7	TRBV5-5	CASSSDMVFNKQYF	TGTGCCAGCAGCTCAGACATGGTTTTCAACAAGCAGTACTTC
NA	NA	TRBJ2-1	TRBV12-3/TRBV12-4	CAISFPRQDHNEQFF	TGTGCCATCAGTTTCCCTCGGCAGGACCACAATGAGCAGTTCTTC
NA	NA	TRBJ2-1	TRBV5-6	CVSSFQSFGEQFF	TGTGTCAGCAGCTTTCAGAGTTTTGGTGAGCAGTTCTTC
NA	NA	TRBJ1-5	TRBV6-1	CASSEERYQPQHF	TGTGCCAGCAGTGAGGAAAGGTATCAGCCCCAGCATTTT
NA	NA	TRBJ1-6	TRBV5-1	CASSFYSFNSRLHF	TGCGCCAGCAGCTTTTACAGCTTTAATTCACGACTCCACTTT
NA	NA	TRBJ2-3	TRBV20-1	CRPRSGNTQYF	TGCAGACCCAGGAGTGGAAATACGCAGTATTTT
NA	NA	TRBJ2-7	TRBV29-1	CSVEAEGLAGGNEQYF	TGCAGCGTTGAAGCCGAGGGGCTAGCAGGAGGGAACGAGCAGTACTTC
many	NA	TRBJ2-7	TRBV28	CASSLFSGEQYF	TGTGCCAGCAGTTTATTCTCCGGCGAGCAGTACTTC
NA	NA	TRBJ1-1	TRBV20-1	CIARHGQGTTDAFF	TGCATTGCTAGACACGGGCAAGGTACAACTGATGCTTTCTTT
NA	NA	TRBJ2-7	TRBV29-1	CSVGTGTSGIGLEQYF	NA
NA	NA	TRBJ1-2	TRBV13	CANSLGRSYGYTF	TGTGCCAACAGCTTAGGCAGAAGCTATGGCTACACCTTC
NA	NA	TRBJ2-2	TRBV6-2/TRBV6-3	CASGLRKGLGGPNTGELFF	TGTGCCAGCGGTTTGCGCAAGGGGCTTGGCGGACCAAACACCGGGGAGCTGTTTTTT
medium-sized	NA	TRBJ2-7	TRBV6-1	CASSERDTVVDF	TGTGCCAGCAGTGAAAGGGACACGGTGGTAGACTTC
NA	NA	TRBJ2-7	TRBV6-5	CAISYSRWETAEYYF	TGTGCCATCAGTTACTCGAGATGGGAGACGGCCGAGTACTACTTC
NA	NA	TRBJ1-1	TRBV7-8	CARSPSPRVVDFF	TGTGCCAGGAGCCCCTCTCCTCGAGTGGTGGATTTCTTT
NA	NA	TRBJ2-2	TRBV10-3	CAISVEEGRLGTGEIFF	TGTGCCATCAGTGTCGAGGAGGGGAGGTTGGGCACCGGGGAGATATTTTTT
many	NA	TRBJ2-7	TRBV7-9	CASSPLTGGTEQYF	TGTGCCAGCAGCCCCCTCACGGGGGGCACCGAGCAGTACTTC
NA	TRBD1	TRBJ2-1	TRBV20-1	CSAKAPGQGGGKQFF	TGCAGCGCTAAAGCTCCGGGACAGGGGGGCGGTAAGCAGTTCTTC
few	NA	TRBJ1-4	TRBV5-1	CASRGFLNEKLFF	TGCGCCAGCAGGGGATTCCTTAATGAAAAACTGTTTTTT
NA	NA	TRBJ2-1	TRBV10-1	CASSESKRGLGVDEQFF	TGCGCCAGCAGTGAGTCGAAGCGCGGACTGGGGGTTGATGAGCAGTTCTTC
once	TRBD2	TRBJ2-2	TRBV20-1	CSAFGGIAGLNTGELFF	TGCAGTGCCTTTGGGGGAATAGCGGGATTGAACACCGGGGAGCTGTTTTTT
NA	NA	TRBJ2-3	TRBV10-3	CAVSEASRSRDTQYF	TGTGCCGTCAGTGAGGCTAGCAGGAGTCGAGATACGCAGTATTTT
NA	NA	TRBJ1-1	TRBV6-5	CASRTNTEAFF	TGCGCCAGCAGGACGAACACTGAAGCTTTCTTT
NA	NA	TRBJ1-2	TRBV29-1	CSVESTETNYGYIF	TGCAGCGTTGAATCCACGGAAACTAACTATGGCTACATCTTC
NA	TRBD1	TRBJ1-2	TRBV29-1	CSVGTASNRGYTF	TGCAGCGTTGGGACAGCTAGCAACAGGGGCTACACGTTC
NA	NA	TRBJ2-3	TRBV12-3/TRBV12-4	CANSLVQRITDTRYF	TGTGCCAACAGTTTAGTACAGCGGATCACAGATACGCGGTATTTT
NA	NA	TRBJ2-1	TRBV20-1	CSARDLPHNEEFF	TGCAGTGCTCGGGACTTACCGCATAATGAGGAGTTCTTC
NA	TRBD2	TRBJ2-5	TRBV20-1	CSAKTSKKVQETQYF	TGCAGTGCAAAGACTAGCAAGAAGGTCCAAGAGACCCAATACTTC
once	NA	TRBJ2-7	TRBV6-6	CASSVGTFRFEQYF	TGTGCCAGCAGTGTTGGTACCTTTCGGTTCGAGCAGTACTTC
NA	NA	TRBJ2-1	TRBV6-2/TRBV6-3	CASSRQGSWNEQFF	TGTGCCAGCAGTAGGCAGGGCTCCTGGAATGAGCAGTTCTTC
NA	NA	TRBJ1-4	TRBV20-1	CSPRELVGEKLFF	TGCAGTCCTAGAGAGCTGGTAGGAGAAAAACTGTTTTTT
once	NA	TRBJ2-3	TRBV11-3	CASSYGPADSTGTQYF	TGTGCCAGCAGCTACGGGCCAGCAGATAGCACAGGTACGCAGTATTTT
NA	TRBD1	TRBJ1-1	TRBV6-5	CASRLGQENNEAFF	TGTGCTAGCCGTCTTGGACAGGAGAACAATGAAGCTTTCTTT
few	NA	TRBJ1-1	TRBV6-1	CASTPRVNTGAFF	TGTGCCAGCACCCCCAGGGTGAACACTGGAGCTTTCTTT